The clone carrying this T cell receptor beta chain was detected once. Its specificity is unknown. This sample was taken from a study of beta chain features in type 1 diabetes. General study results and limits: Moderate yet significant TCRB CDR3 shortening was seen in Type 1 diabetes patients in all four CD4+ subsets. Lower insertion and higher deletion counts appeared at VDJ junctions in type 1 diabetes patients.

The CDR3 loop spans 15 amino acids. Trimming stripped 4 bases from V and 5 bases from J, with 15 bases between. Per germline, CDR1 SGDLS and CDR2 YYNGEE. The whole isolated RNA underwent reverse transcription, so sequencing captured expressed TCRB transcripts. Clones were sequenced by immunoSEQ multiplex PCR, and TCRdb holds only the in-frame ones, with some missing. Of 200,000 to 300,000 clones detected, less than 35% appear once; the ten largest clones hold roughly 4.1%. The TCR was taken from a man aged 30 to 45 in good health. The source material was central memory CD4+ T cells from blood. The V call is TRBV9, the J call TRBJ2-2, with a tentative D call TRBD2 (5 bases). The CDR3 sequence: CASSSPVGETGELFF. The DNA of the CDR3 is TGTGCCAGCAGCTCACCAGTGGGAGAGACCGGGGAGCTGTTTTTT.